A single sample is the source of the 8 T cell receptor beta chains below, sequenced in a study of neoadjuvant anti-PD-1 for oral cavity cancer. Using immunoSEQ multiplex PCR, the repertoire was profiled, and TCRdb retains in-frame clones only, with some absent. The table records some 11,000 clones, about 50% of them present only once. Here the sequenced sample was tumor tissue, taken before nivolumab (anti-PD-1) treatment. Receptors were obtained from a person aged 35-79 years with oral cavity squamous cell carcinoma.

The V gene is TRBV11-3, the J gene TRBJ2-7; 9 bases align to TRBD1. Germline values: CDR1 SGHNT, CDR2 YENEEA. J was trimmed by 4 bases and V by 1 base; bases with no gene match: 5. This CDR3 has 15 amino acids. CDR3 residues: CASSLVTGGKYEQYF. For the CDR3, the DNA is TGTGCCAGCAGCTTAGTAACAGGGGGCAAGTACGAGCAGTACTTC.

This clone was seen a handful of times. Other DNA variants within this sample encode the same CDR3. The chain carries TRBV13 and TRBJ1-5; D not certain. Germline CDR1 is PRHDT and CDR2 is FYEKMQ (reference sequence). Trimming cost V 0 bases and J 5 bases, with 5 bases left between them. The CDR3 covers 13 residues. Written as DNA, the CDR3 is TGTGCCAGCAGCTTAGGGAGGGATCAGCCCCAGCATTTT. It translates to CASSLGRDQPQHF. The full variable domain, in which reference TRBV13 and TRBJ1-5 provide the parts outside the CDR3, is AAGVIQSPRHLIKEKRETATLKCYPIPRHDTVYWYQQGPGQDPQFLISFYEKMQSDKGSIPDRFSAQQFSDYHSELNMSSLELGDSALYFCASSLGRDQPQHFGDGTRLSIL.

V usage is TRBV15 and J usage is TRBJ2-2; either TRBD1 or TRBD2 may fit D (6 bases each). Trimming pared 9 bases from V and 2 bases from J, leaving 13 bases between. From germline, CDR1 is LNHNV and CDR2 YYDKDF (reference sequence). The CDR3 is made up of 14 amino acids. Written as DNA, the CDR3 is TGTGCCACGGGGGGCGGGTTCAACACCGGGGAGCTGTTTTTT. Amino acid sequence: CATGGGFNTGELFF.

The chain joins TRBV5-6 to TRBJ2-5, with D unresolved. This CDR3 region has 13 residues. Germline CDR1 SGHDT, CDR2 YYEEEE. V was cut by 4 bases and J by 4 bases, with 11 bases left in between. This CDR3 reads CASSRVLGETQYF. CDR3 DNA sequence: TGTGCCAGCAGCCGTGTCTTGGGAGAGACCCAGTACTTC.

The chain uses TRBV6-1 and TRBJ2-7, with D perhaps matching TRBD1 (5 bases). Germline V CDR1 and CDR2: MNHNS, SASEGT. The CDR3 is made up of 14 amino acids. V was clipped by 4 bases and J by 0 bases, with 10 bases between them. CDR3 region: CASSAYRISYEQYF. The CDR3 DNA reads as TGTGCCAGCAGTGCCTACAGGATCTCCTACGAGCAGTACTTC.

The V call is TRBV11-3, the J call TRBJ2-2, with D maybe TRBD1 (5 bases). Trimming shortened V by 5 bases and J by 6 bases, and 10 bases separated the two germline ends. Germline V CDR1 and CDR2: SGHNT, YENEEA. This CDR3 is built from 13 residues. Written as DNA, the CDR3 is TGTGCCAGCAGCCCCAGGGTTGCCGGGGAGCTGTTTTTT. Amino acid sequence: CASSPRVAGELFF. The complete variable domain, with remaining parts taken from reference TRBV11-3 and TRBJ2-2, reads EAGVVQSPRYKIIEKKQPVAFWCNPISGHNTLYWYLQNLGQGPELLIRYENEEAVDDSQLPKDRFSAERLKGVDSTLKIQPAELGDSAVYLCASSPRVAGELFFGEGSRLTVL.

This clone was counted a few times. The genes are TRBV5-5 and TRBJ1-6; no clear D. This CDR3 region has 12 residues. Trimming stripped 0 bases from V and 8 bases from J, with 3 bases between. Germline V gene sequence: CDR1 SGHKS, CDR2 YYEKEE (reference sequence). The CDR3 sequence: CASSLVDSPLHF. DNA of the CDR3: TGTGCCAGCAGCTTGGTTGATTCACCCCTCCACTTT.

This clone was detected a few times. The DNA for the CDR3 is TGTGCCAGCAGTGAAGAGTCATACTATGGCTACACCTTC. Its protein product is CASSEESYYGYTF. V is TRBV2 and J is TRBJ1-2, with D unclear. Germline V gene lookup returns CDR1 SNHLY and CDR2 FYNNEI. Trimming took 1 base from V and 3 from J, leaving 6 bases between them. The CDR3 totals 13 residues.